This entry lists 6 T cell receptor beta chains sequenced from one sample in a study of OX40 agonist ivuxolimab in advanced cancers. Sequencing used immunoSEQ multiplex PCR; TCRdb keeps in-frame clones, though not all of them. The sample comprises tens of thousands of clones, more than 70% of which are singletons, and approximately 7.2% rests with the top ten. This specimen was CD4+ or CD8+ T cells sorted from blood, taken in a trial of the OX40 agonist ivuxolimab. These receptors came from an adult with an advanced solid tumor such as melanoma, head and neck, liver or kidney cancer.

J is TRBJ1-4 and V is TRBV19; 7 bases align to TRBD1. The CDR3 is 16 residues long. Germline CDR1 reads LNHDA; CDR2 reads SQIVND (reference sequence). V was clipped by 4 bases and J by 5 bases; unmatched bases: 10. Here the CDR3 reads CASSTPRGQTNEKLFF. The CDR3 DNA follows: TGTGCCAGTAGTACGCCAAGGGGACAGACGAATGAAAAACTGTTTTTT.

CDR3: CASSLAHWGAGETQYF. The CDR3 DNA follows: TGTGCCAGCAGCTTAGCGCATTGGGGCGCGGGCGAGACCCAGTACTTC. The chain is built from TRBV7-8 and TRBJ2-5; TRBD1 or TRBD2 may be the D gene (5 bases each). V dropped 0 bases and J dropped 5 bases, with 16 bases sitting between them. This CDR3 is 16 amino acids long. The V gene's germline CDR1 is SGHVS and CDR2 FQNEAQ.

V usage is TRBV9 and J usage is TRBJ2-2; no reliable D call. The CDR3 has 15 residues. Germline CDR1 SGDLS, CDR2 YYNGEE. The V end was cut by 2 bases, the J end by 5 bases, with 13 bases between. The CDR3 region is CASSVRSLGTGELFF. The CDR3 DNA reads as TGTGCCAGCAGCGTTAGGTCGCTAGGGACCGGGGAGCTGTTTTTT. Together with reference TRBV9 and TRBJ2-2, the CDR3 gives the full variable domain: DSGVTQTPKHLITATGQRVTLRCSPRSGDLSVYWYQQSLDQGLQFLIQYYNGEERAKGNILERFSAQQFPDLHSELNLSSLELGDSALYFCASSVRSLGTGELFFGEGSRLTVL.

This rearrangement joins TRBV9 to TRBJ2-6; D perhaps matches TRBD2 (5 bases). The CDR3 extends over 19 amino acids. The ends were cut back, 0 bases at V and 0 bases at J, with 16 bases in the middle. Germline loops: CDR1 SGDLS, CDR2 YYNGEE. The CDR3, as DNA: TGTGCCAGCAGCGTAGGATCGTGGGGAGCGAGCTCTGGGGCCAACGTCCTGACTTTC. It encodes CASSVGSWGASSGANVLTF.

V and J are TRBV11-2 and TRBJ2-7; 7 nucleotides line up with TRBD2. Germline CDR1 and CDR2: SGHAT and FQNNGV. V was pared by 1 base and J by 3 bases, with 9 bases of the junction left unmatched. This CDR3 comprises 16 residues. Written as DNA, the CDR3 is TGTGCCAGCAGCTTAGCTCCTTGGGACTACCGCTACGAGCAGTACTTC. Its protein is CASSLAPWDYRYEQYF.

Remarks on this clone: A junction end diverges from the germline sequence, so it may reflect a read error. The chain is built from TRBV19 and TRBJ2-5; D gene ambiguous. The CDR3 runs to 16 residues. The germline CDR1 and CDR2 sequences are LNHDA and SQIVND (reference sequence). The CDR3 DNA is TGTGCCAGTAAGTCCTTTTTCGGGTCCCATAATGAGACTCAGTACTTC. It yields the protein CASKSFFGSHNETQYF.